This T cell receptor beta chain was profiled in a study of T-cell memory formation after mild COVID-19. Turning to the study itself: TCR clusters largely stayed donor specific.

This clonotype was found a few times. Its antigen is currently unknown. Study-wide points: Day 15 to 85 contracting clones showed balanced CD4/CD8; later expanders leaned CD4+. Pre-infection memory held some responding clones, suggesting pre-existing cross-reactive T cells responded. Contracting CD4+ clones were located mainly in CM and EM, and CD8+ clones in EMRA.

TCRdb independently ran MiXCR on the 5' RACE reads; one entry per CDR3 protein. The sample consists of 300,000 to 350,000 distinct CDR3 sequences, roughly 15% of them appearing once. This sequence was found in a man younger than 35 who had mild COVID-19 (a few samples of this study predate the infection). Cell type and time point are not known. The sample comprised PBMCs or a T cell subset sorted from them (not recorded which).

The CDR3 DNA is TGCGCCAGCAGCCAATCCTTCGGACAGGGGCACTCCTACGAGCAGTACTTC. Translation gives CASSQSFGQGHSYEQYF. The chain has TRBV4-3 and TRBJ2-7; 9 bases line up with TRBD1. This CDR3 region has 17 residues. Germline CDR1 is LGHNA and CDR2 is YSLEER. With 2 bases clipped from V and 0 bases from J, the junction kept 8 bases outside the gene matches.